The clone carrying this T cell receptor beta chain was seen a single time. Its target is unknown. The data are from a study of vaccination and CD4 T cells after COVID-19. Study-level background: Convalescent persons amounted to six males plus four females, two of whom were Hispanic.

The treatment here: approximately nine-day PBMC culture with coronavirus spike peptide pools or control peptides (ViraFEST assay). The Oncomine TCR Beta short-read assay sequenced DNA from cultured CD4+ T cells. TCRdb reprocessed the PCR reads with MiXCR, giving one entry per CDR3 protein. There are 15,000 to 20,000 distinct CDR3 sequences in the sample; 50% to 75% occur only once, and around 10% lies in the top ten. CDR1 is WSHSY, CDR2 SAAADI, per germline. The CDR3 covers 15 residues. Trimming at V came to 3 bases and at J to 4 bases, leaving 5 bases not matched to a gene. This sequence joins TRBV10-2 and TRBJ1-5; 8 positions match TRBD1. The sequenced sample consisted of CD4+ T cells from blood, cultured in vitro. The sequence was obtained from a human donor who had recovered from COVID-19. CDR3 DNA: TGCGCCAGCAGTGACTTACAGGGGGATAATCAGCCCCAGCATTTT. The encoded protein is CASSDLQGDNQPQHF.